This T cell receptor (beta chain) was documented in a study of blood T cells in healthy people across ages. A sample-barcoded 5' primer and a J-beta primer mix were used in a second PCR of roughly 7 to 11 cycles. Each CDR3 protein gets one entry after TCRdb re-called the 5' RACE reads with MiXCR. The sample yields over a million distinct CDR3 sequences, roughly 45% seen once. Study-level points and caveats: Diversity of TCR beta per million T cells declined in a roughly linear way with age.

This clonotype was seen a single time. Antigen specificity is unknown. The sequencing sample was made of blood. The source is a woman between 18 and 30 years old in good health.

The CDR3 region is CASSHAPGEQDTQYF. The DNA for the CDR3 is TGTGCCAGCAGCCACGCTCCCGGGGAACAAGATACGCAGTATTTT. The chain carries TRBV4-2 and TRBJ2-3; tentative D call: TRBD2 (5 bases). The germline CDR1 and CDR2 sequences are LGHNA and YNFKEQ. CDR3 length equals 15 residues. V lost 3 bases and J 5 bases, leaving 15 bases between the germline ends.